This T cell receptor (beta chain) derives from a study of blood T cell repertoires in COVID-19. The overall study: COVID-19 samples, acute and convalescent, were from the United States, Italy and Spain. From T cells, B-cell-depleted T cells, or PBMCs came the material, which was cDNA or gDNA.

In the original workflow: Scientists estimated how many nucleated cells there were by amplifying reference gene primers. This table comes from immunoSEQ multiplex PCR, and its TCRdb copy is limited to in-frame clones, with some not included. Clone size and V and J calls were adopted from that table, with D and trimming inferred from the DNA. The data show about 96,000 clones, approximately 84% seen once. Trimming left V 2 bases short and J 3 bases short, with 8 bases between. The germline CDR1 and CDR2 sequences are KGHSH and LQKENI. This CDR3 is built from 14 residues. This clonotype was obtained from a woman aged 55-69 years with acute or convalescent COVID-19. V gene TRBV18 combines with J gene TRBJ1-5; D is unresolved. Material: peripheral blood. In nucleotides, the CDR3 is TGTGCCAGCTCACCAGGGCAGTCCAATCAGCCCCAGCATTTT. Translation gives CASSPGQSNQPQHF.